A selection of T cell receptor beta chains follows, all from one sample in a study of T-cell reconstitution after alpha-beta-depleted transplantation in children. TCRdb called the PCR reads again in MiXCR, with one record for every CDR3 protein. The sample has some 490,000 distinct CDR3 sequences, around 13% seen once. Material: PBMCs from the stem cell graft donor, obtained from the stem cell graft. The receptors here all came from a human donor who donated a stem cell graft to a child with combined immunodeficiency. Both conserved end residues are part of each CDR3. Fields, in order: V gene, J gene, D gene, clone size, CDR3 DNA, CDR3 protein. The D gene is left open where the match is weak. The size field is filled for only some rows; it gives once, few, many or a size class.

V gene: TRBV5-1; J gene: TRBJ2-7; D gene: .; clone size: many; CDR3 DNA: TGCGCCAGCAGCTTGGCCGGGGATTCCTACGAGCAGTACTTC; CDR3 protein: CASSLAGDSYEQYF
V gene: TRBV12-5; J gene: TRBJ2-2; D gene: .; clone size: .; CDR3 DNA: TGTGCTAGTGGTTTGCTCCTAAGGGGGTCCGGGGAGCTGTTTTTT; CDR3 protein: CASGLLLRGSGELFF
V gene: TRBV7-9; J gene: TRBJ2-3; D gene: .; clone size: .; CDR3 DNA: TGTGCCAGCAGCTTAGGGACCCGTAGGCAGGGAACAGATACGCAGTATTTT; CDR3 protein: CASSLGTRRQGTDTQYF
V gene: TRBV6-5; J gene: TRBJ2-2; D gene: .; clone size: .; CDR3 DNA: TGTGCCAGCAGTTACGCCTACACCGGGGAGCTGTTTTTT; CDR3 protein: CASSYAYTGELFF
V gene: TRBV20-1; J gene: TRBJ2-1; D gene: TRBD2; clone size: many; CDR3 DNA: TGCAGTGCTCGACTAGCGGGGGAGATTAATGAGCAGTTCTTC; CDR3 protein: CSARLAGEINEQFF
V gene: TRBV9; J gene: TRBJ2-5; D gene: .; clone size: .; CDR3 DNA: TGTGCCAGCAGCGCCCCATATGAAGAGACCCAGTACTTC; CDR3 protein: CASSAPYEETQYF
V gene: TRBV6-2/TRBV6-3; J gene: TRBJ1-2; D gene: .; clone size: few; CDR3 DNA: TGTGCCAGCAGTTTACATCCATATGATGGCTACACCTTC; CDR3 protein: CASSLHPYDGYTF
V gene: TRBV12-3/TRBV12-4; J gene: TRBJ2-3; D gene: TRBD1; clone size: many; CDR3 DNA: TGTGCCAGCAGTTTATGGGACAGGGGGGTAGATACGCAGTATTTT; CDR3 protein: CASSLWDRGVDTQYF
V gene: TRBV20-1; J gene: TRBJ1-1; D gene: .; clone size: few; CDR3 DNA: TGCAGTGCTAGAGATTACGAGGGCGGCACTGAAGCTTTCTTT; CDR3 protein: CSARDYEGGTEAFF
V gene: TRBV6-2/TRBV6-3; J gene: TRBJ2-1; D gene: .; clone size: many; CDR3 DNA: TGTGCCAGCAGTTACTCGGTATACAATGAGCAGTTCTTC; CDR3 protein: CASSYSVYNEQFF
V gene: TRBV12-3/TRBV12-4; J gene: TRBJ2-1; D gene: .; clone size: many; CDR3 DNA: TGTGCCACCTGTAGAGAGTCCTACAATGAGCAGTTCTTC; CDR3 protein: CATCRESYNEQFF
V gene: TRBV6-5; J gene: TRBJ1-6; D gene: TRBD1; clone size: few; CDR3 DNA: TGTGCCAGCAGTCTCCGGGACAGCTATAATTCACCCCTCCACTTT; CDR3 protein: CASSLRDSYNSPLHF
V gene: TRBV6-5; J gene: TRBJ2-1; D gene: .; clone size: .; CDR3 DNA: TGTGCCAGCGAGGCCTTCAACAATGAGCAGTTCTTC; CDR3 protein: CASEAFNNEQFF
V gene: TRBV9; J gene: TRBJ2-1; D gene: .; clone size: few; CDR3 DNA: TGTGCCAGCAGCGTAGTTGGTAGCGGAGAGCAGTTCTTC; CDR3 protein: CASSVVGSGEQFF
V gene: TRBV12-3/TRBV12-4; J gene: TRBJ1-1; D gene: .; clone size: few; CDR3 DNA: TGTGCCAGCACCGAGCGGGAGAACACTGAAGCTTTCTTT; CDR3 protein: CASTERENTEAFF
V gene: TRBV7-7; J gene: TRBJ2-1; D gene: .; clone size: .; CDR3 DNA: TGTGCCAGCAGCTTGATTAAGTCCGATGAGCAGTTCTTC; CDR3 protein: CASSLIKSDEQFF
V gene: TRBV12-3/TRBV12-4; J gene: TRBJ1-4; D gene: TRBD1; clone size: few; CDR3 DNA: TGTGCCAGCAGTAGGGGGCGGGAGGAAACGAAACTGTTTTTT; CDR3 protein: CASSRGREETKLFF
V gene: TRBV12-3/TRBV12-4; J gene: TRBJ1-1; D gene: .; clone size: many; CDR3 DNA: TGTGCCAGTACAAAAGCAACCCCGAACACTGAAGCTTTCTTT; CDR3 protein: CASTKATPNTEAFF
V gene: TRBV27; J gene: TRBJ2-3; D gene: TRBD2; clone size: few; CDR3 DNA: TGTGCCAGCAGTTTATCGGCTTGGACTAGCGGGGGGAGCCCAGATACGCAGTATTTT; CDR3 protein: CASSLSAWTSGGSPDTQYF
V gene: TRBV5-1; J gene: TRBJ2-1; D gene: .; clone size: few; CDR3 DNA: TGCGCCAGCAGCTCCGGACCCCCCAATGAGCAGTTCTTC; CDR3 protein: CASSSGPPNEQFF
V gene: TRBV4-2; J gene: TRBJ2-5; D gene: TRBD2; clone size: few; CDR3 DNA: TGTGCCAGCGGCCAACCAAGCGGGGGGGTCGGGGAGACCCAGTACTTC; CDR3 protein: CASGQPSGGVGETQYF
V gene: TRBV28; J gene: TRBJ2-7; D gene: .; clone size: many; CDR3 DNA: TGTGCCAGCAGCTTAACACCCTACGAGCAGTACTTC; CDR3 protein: CASSLTPYEQYF
V gene: TRBV20-1; J gene: TRBJ2-1; D gene: .; clone size: .; CDR3 DNA: TGCAGTGCTAGATTAGGGTACAATGAGCAGTTCTTC; CDR3 protein: CSARLGYNEQFF
V gene: TRBV21-1; J gene: TRBJ2-1; D gene: .; clone size: many; CDR3 DNA: TGTGCCAGCACCCTCAATAATGAGCAGTTCTTC; CDR3 protein: CASTLNNEQFF
V gene: TRBV7-2; J gene: TRBJ2-1; D gene: .; clone size: many; CDR3 DNA: TGTGCCAGCAGCTTAGACGGGGAATCCTACAATGAGCAGTTCTTC; CDR3 protein: CASSLDGESYNEQFF
V gene: TRBV7-3; J gene: TRBJ2-2; D gene: .; clone size: many; CDR3 DNA: TGTGCCAGCAGCTTATTCCCCCATTCACTAGTAAAGCCCGGGGAGCTGTTTTTT; CDR3 protein: CASSLFPHSLVKPGELFF
V gene: TRBV29-1; J gene: TRBJ2-3; D gene: TRBD2; clone size: few; CDR3 DNA: TGCAGCGTTGGGATTAGCGGGAGGGCCATAAGAAAACTCACAGATACGCAGTATTTT; CDR3 protein: CSVGISGRAIRKLTDTQYF
V gene: TRBV7-9; J gene: TRBJ2-7; D gene: .; clone size: .; CDR3 DNA: TGTGCCAGCAGCTCGTCAGGGATCTCCTACGAGCAGTACTTC; CDR3 protein: CASSSSGISYEQYF
V gene: TRBV20-1; J gene: TRBJ2-1; D gene: TRBD1; clone size: .; CDR3 DNA: TGCAGTGCTAGGGGAGAGGGGGCTGAGCAGTTCTTC; CDR3 protein: CSARGEGAEQFF
V gene: TRBV7-2; J gene: TRBJ1-2; D gene: .; clone size: few; CDR3 DNA: TGTGCCAGCAGCTTAGGATGGGGGCCTAACTATGGCTACACCTTC; CDR3 protein: CASSLGWGPNYGYTF
V gene: TRBV5-5; J gene: TRBJ2-3; D gene: .; clone size: few; CDR3 DNA: TGTGCCAGCAGCTTTAGGCCCGCTACCTCTAGCACAGATACGCAGTATTTT; CDR3 protein: CASSFRPATSSTDTQYF
V gene: TRBV5-5; J gene: TRBJ2-7; D gene: .; clone size: many; CDR3 DNA: TGTGCCAGCGGGGACAAGCCCTCCTACGAGCAGTACTTC; CDR3 protein: CASGDKPSYEQYF
V gene: TRBV7-2; J gene: TRBJ2-1; D gene: TRBD2; clone size: .; CDR3 DNA: TGTGCCAGCAGCTTAATGTGGTCGGGGCTAGCGGCGAATGAGCAGTTCTTC; CDR3 protein: CASSLMWSGLAANEQFF
V gene: TRBV4-1; J gene: TRBJ2-2; D gene: .; clone size: many; CDR3 DNA: TGCGCCAGCAGCCTCGTTCCGGGACAGAACACCGGGGAGCTGTTTTTT; CDR3 protein: CASSLVPGQNTGELFF
V gene: TRBV7-9; J gene: TRBJ1-1; D gene: TRBD1; clone size: few; CDR3 DNA: TGTGCCAGCAGATCAACAAAGGACAGGGCGGGAACTGAAGCTTTCTTT; CDR3 protein: CASRSTKDRAGTEAFF
V gene: TRBV7-3; J gene: TRBJ2-1; D gene: TRBD2; clone size: .; CDR3 DNA: TGTGCCAGCAGCTTAACGCCTAGCGGGGGGGCTGGGTTGTTCTTC; CDR3 protein: CASSLTPSGGAGLFF
V gene: TRBV29-1; J gene: TRBJ2-1; D gene: .; clone size: many; CDR3 DNA: TGCAGCGTTGCAGACAGCTACAATGAGCAGTTCTTC; CDR3 protein: CSVADSYNEQFF
V gene: TRBV10-3; J gene: TRBJ2-5; D gene: .; clone size: .; CDR3 DNA: TGTGCCATCAGTGAGAGTGCGGCAGAAGAGACCCAGTACTTC; CDR3 protein: CAISESAAEETQYF
V gene: TRBV10-3; J gene: TRBJ1-2; D gene: TRBD1; clone size: few; CDR3 DNA: TGTGCCATCAGTGAATTCCCGACAGGGGGCCGCCCTGGCTACACCTTC; CDR3 protein: CAISEFPTGGRPGYTF
V gene: TRBV9; J gene: TRBJ2-5; D gene: .; clone size: .; CDR3 DNA: TGTGCCAGCAGCGTATCATCTGGGGGGCGAGTCCAAGAGACCCAGTACTTC; CDR3 protein: CASSVSSGGRVQETQYF
V gene: TRBV7-9; J gene: TRBJ2-1; D gene: .; clone size: .; CDR3 DNA: TGTGCCAGCAGCTCCCCCGTGGGGATCTATGAGCAGTTCTTC; CDR3 protein: CASSSPVGIYEQFF
V gene: TRBV6-2/TRBV6-3; J gene: TRBJ2-2; D gene: .; clone size: .; CDR3 DNA: TGTGCCAGCAGTTACGTGCGGGAGAACACCGGGGAGCTGTTTTTT; CDR3 protein: CASSYVRENTGELFF
V gene: TRBV4-2; J gene: TRBJ1-2; D gene: .; clone size: many; CDR3 DNA: TGTGCCAGCAGCCCAGACAGGATCTATGGCTACACCTTC; CDR3 protein: CASSPDRIYGYTF
V gene: TRBV6-1; J gene: TRBJ2-6; D gene: .; clone size: .; CDR3 DNA: TGTGCCAGCAGCGAGTCTCCCTTTGGGGCCAACGTCCTGACTTTC; CDR3 protein: CASSESPFGANVLTF
V gene: TRBV7-9; J gene: TRBJ2-7; D gene: TRBD1; clone size: .; CDR3 DNA: TGTGCCAGCAGCAACGGACAGGACCCCTCCTACGAGCAGTACTTC; CDR3 protein: CASSNGQDPSYEQYF
V gene: TRBV12-3/TRBV12-4; J gene: TRBJ2-7; D gene: TRBD2; clone size: .; CDR3 DNA: TGTGCCAGCAGCGCCGGGACTAGGGGCGGCGAGCAGTACTTC; CDR3 protein: CASSAGTRGGEQYF
V gene: TRBV7-9; J gene: TRBJ2-1; D gene: .; clone size: many; CDR3 DNA: TGTGCCAGCAGCTTAGAGGACGGGTTTGAGCAGTTCTTC; CDR3 protein: CASSLEDGFEQFF
V gene: TRBV12-3/TRBV12-4; J gene: TRBJ2-1; D gene: TRBD2; clone size: .; CDR3 DNA: TGTGCCAGCAGGGGCGGGACTAGCGGGGGGGTTGAGCAGTTCTTC; CDR3 protein: CASRGGTSGGVEQFF
V gene: TRBV28; J gene: TRBJ2-3; D gene: .; clone size: few; CDR3 DNA: TGTGCCAGTACGATGCGGGGGCGCGACACAGATACGCAGTATTTT; CDR3 protein: CASTMRGRDTDTQYF
V gene: TRBV7-9; J gene: TRBJ1-1; D gene: .; clone size: few; CDR3 DNA: TGTGCCAGCCTTGATACGGGGCTTAGCGGCACTGAAGCTTTCTTT; CDR3 protein: CASLDTGLSGTEAFF
V gene: TRBV5-1; J gene: TRBJ2-7; D gene: TRBD1; clone size: few; CDR3 DNA: TGCGCCAGCAGCTTGCGGGACAGGGATGGCGAGCAGTACTTC; CDR3 protein: CASSLRDRDGEQYF
V gene: TRBV7-2; J gene: TRBJ2-6; D gene: .; clone size: .; CDR3 DNA: TGTGCCAGCAGCTTACAGGGTGCTGGGGCCAACGTCCTGACTTTC; CDR3 protein: CASSLQGAGANVLTF
V gene: TRBV20-1; J gene: TRBJ2-7; D gene: .; clone size: .; CDR3 DNA: TGCAGTGCTAGAGTGCTGGGGGCGATCTACGAGCAGTACTTC; CDR3 protein: CSARVLGAIYEQYF
V gene: TRBV20-1; J gene: TRBJ2-7; D gene: TRBD2; clone size: few; CDR3 DNA: TGCAGTGCTAGATTACGGGACTACTACGAGCAGTACTTC; CDR3 protein: CSARLRDYYEQYF
V gene: TRBV7-9; J gene: TRBJ1-1; D gene: .; clone size: .; CDR3 DNA: TGTGCCAGCAGCTACAACCCGACGGGCACTGAAGCTTTCTTT; CDR3 protein: CASSYNPTGTEAFF
V gene: TRBV11-3; J gene: TRBJ2-7; D gene: .; clone size: .; CDR3 DNA: TGTGCCAGCAGCTTACCGGTGGTTCAGGGGCCATACGAGCAGTACTTC; CDR3 protein: CASSLPVVQGPYEQYF
V gene: TRBV4-3; J gene: TRBJ2-1; D gene: .; clone size: .; CDR3 DNA: TGCGCCGGCAGCCAAGGAGGGGGCTTCTCCTACAATGAGCAGTTCTTC; CDR3 protein: CAGSQGGGFSYNEQFF
V gene: TRBV5-1; J gene: TRBJ2-3; D gene: .; clone size: few; CDR3 DNA: TGCGCCAGCAGCTCCCAACTAGCCGGGGGAGGTCCCACAGATACGCAGTATTTT; CDR3 protein: CASSSQLAGGGPTDTQYF